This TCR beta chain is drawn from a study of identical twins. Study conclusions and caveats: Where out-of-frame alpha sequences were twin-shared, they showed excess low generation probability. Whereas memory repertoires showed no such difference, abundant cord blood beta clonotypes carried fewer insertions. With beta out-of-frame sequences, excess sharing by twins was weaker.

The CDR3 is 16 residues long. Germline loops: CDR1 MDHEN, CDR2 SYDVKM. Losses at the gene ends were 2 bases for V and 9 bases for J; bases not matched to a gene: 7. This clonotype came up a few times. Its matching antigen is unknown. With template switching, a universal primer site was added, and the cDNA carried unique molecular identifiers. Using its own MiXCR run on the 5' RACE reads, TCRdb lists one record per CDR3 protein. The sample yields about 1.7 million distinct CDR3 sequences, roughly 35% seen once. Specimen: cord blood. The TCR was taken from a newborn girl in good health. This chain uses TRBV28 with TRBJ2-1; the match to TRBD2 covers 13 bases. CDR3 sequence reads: CASSLQTSGRFIEQFF. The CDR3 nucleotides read TGTGCCAGCAGTTTACAGACTAGCGGGAGGTTTATTGAGCAGTTCTTC.